This record covers a single TCR beta chain. Its specificity is not known. The source of the sample is a study of CD8 T cells in ankylosing spondylitis. General study findings and limits: Disease-linked clones, CD8+, were relatively rare in peripheral blood.

With molecular barcodes, quantitative 5'-RACE was used to make the TCR beta libraries. TCRdb ran MiXCR on the 5' RACE reads and lists one entry per CDR3 protein. Among approximately 110,000 distinct CDR3 sequences listed, 20% to 30% were seen once. Germline V lookup: CDR1 SGHRS, CDR2 YFSETQ. The CDR3 loop spans 15 amino acids. V shed 5 bases and J shed 8 bases, with 20 bases lying between them. What was sequenced was synovial fluid, either unsorted or a sorted T cell fraction (not recorded which). The rearrangement links TRBV5-1 to TRBJ2-1; possibly TRBD2 for D (5 bases). The sequence was obtained from a male donor with ankylosing spondylitis. The CDR3 here is CASSRTRNLVDEQFF. CDR3 DNA sequence: TGCGCCAGCAGTCGGACTCGCAACCTCGTCGATGAGCAGTTCTTC.